This T cell receptor (beta chain) was identified in a study of blood T cell repertoires in COVID-19. Study details: Spain, Italy and the United States supplied samples that represented acute and convalescent COVID-19. The analysed material was cDNA or gDNA that came from T cells, B-cell-depleted T cells, or PBMCs.

Under the authors' procedure: Scientists estimated how many nucleated cells there were by amplifying reference gene primers. Some clones are missing from TCRdb's copy, which holds only in-frame ones; the method was immunoSEQ multiplex PCR. The D gene and trimming were derived from the DNA, and the V and J assignments and clone size from that table. The sample records approximately 390,000 clones, 70% to 90% being singletons. Each participant's cohort was designated according to participant-reported clinical history. Germline V CDR1 and CDR2: SNHLY, FYNNEI. The CDR3 runs 12 residues. V lost 6 bases to trimming and J lost 5 bases, with 10 bases between them. Turning to this clone: Other DNA sequences of this sample code for an identical CDR3.

This chain uses TRBV2 with TRBJ1-2; possibly TRBD1 for D (5 bases). Sequencing was done on a sample of PBMCs or T cells enriched from blood (not recorded which). The TCR comes from a woman between 35 and 50 years old with acute COVID-19. CDR3: CASRDRGYGYTF. CDR3 coding DNA: TGTGCCAGCAGGGACCGGGGGTATGGCTACACCTTC.